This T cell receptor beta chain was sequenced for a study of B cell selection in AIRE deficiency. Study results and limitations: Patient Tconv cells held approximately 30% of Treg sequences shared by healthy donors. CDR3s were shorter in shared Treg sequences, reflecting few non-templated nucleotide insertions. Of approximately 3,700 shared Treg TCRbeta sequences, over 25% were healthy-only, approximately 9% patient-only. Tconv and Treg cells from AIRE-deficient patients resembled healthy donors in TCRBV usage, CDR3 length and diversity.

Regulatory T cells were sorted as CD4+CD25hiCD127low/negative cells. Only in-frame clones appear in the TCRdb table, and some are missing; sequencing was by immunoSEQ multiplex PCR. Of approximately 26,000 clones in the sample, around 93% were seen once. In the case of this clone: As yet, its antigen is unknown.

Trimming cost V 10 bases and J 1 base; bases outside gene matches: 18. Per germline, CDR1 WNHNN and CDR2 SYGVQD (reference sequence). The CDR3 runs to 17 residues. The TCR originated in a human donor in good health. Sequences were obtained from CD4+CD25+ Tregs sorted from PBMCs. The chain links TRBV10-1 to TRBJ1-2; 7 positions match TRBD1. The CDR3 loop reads CANRKRGGRVSNYGYTF. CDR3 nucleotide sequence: TGCGCCAACCGAAAACGAGGGGGCAGGGTAAGTAACTATGGCTACACCTTC.